Following are 31 T cell receptor beta chains from one sample sequenced in a study of cytomegalovirus exposure and HLA in healthy donors. The PCR employed 60 Vbeta primers together with 13 Jbeta primers. Profiled with immunoSEQ multiplex PCR; TCRdb holds only in-frame clones, not every one. Of 100,000 to 150,000 clones detected, roughly four fifths appear once; the ten largest clones hold approximately 1.7%. Source material: PBMCs. These receptors originate from a woman in her forties or fifties in good health and CMV-seronegative.

This rearrangement joins TRBV15 to TRBJ2-5; unclear D gene. V was shortened by 3 bases and J by 5 bases, with 7 bases between the two germline ends. CDR1 is LNHNV, CDR2 YYDKDF, per germline (reference sequence). The CDR3 extends over 12 amino acids. This CDR3 is CATSSPLETQYF. CDR3 nucleotides: TGTGCCACCAGCAGCCCCTTGGAGACCCAGTACTTC. Full variable domain (remainder filled in from reference TRBV15 and TRBJ2-5): DAMVIQNPRYQVTQFGKPVTLSCSQTLNHNVMYWYQQKSSQAPKLLFHYYDKDFNNEADTPDNFQSRRPNTSFCFLDIRSPGLGDTAMYLCATSSPLETQYFGPGTRLLVL.

The chain recombines TRBV30 with TRBJ1-4; possible D gene TRBD1, 6 bases. The CDR3 extends over 15 amino acids. Trimming left V 3 bases short and J 8 bases short, with 19 bases between. Germline assignment: CDR1 GTSNPN and CDR2 SVGIG (reference sequence). CDR3 coding DNA: TGTGCCTGGAGAGCTTTGGGGGCGCTGGGCGAAAAACTGTTTTTT. Residues: CAWRALGALGEKLFF.

The chain links TRBV6-5 to TRBJ1-2; 9 nucleotides align to TRBD1. The trim removed 8 bases at V and 8 bases at J, leaving 15 bases unmatched. This CDR3 contains 15 residues. Germline V lookup: CDR1 MNHEY, CDR2 SVGAGI. CDR3 coding DNA: TGTGCCAGCTCAAATTCCGGGACAGGGAAATACGGCTACACCTTC. The encoded protein is CASSNSGTGKYGYTF.

The gene calls are TRBV30 and TRBJ2-3; possible D gene TRBD2, 6 bases. Germline V gene lookup returns CDR1 GTSNPN and CDR2 SVGIG (reference sequence). Trimming took 0 bases from V and 5 from J, leaving 12 bases between them. The CDR3 has 14 residues. The CDR3 loop reads CAWSVAGRLDTQYF. CDR3 nucleotide sequence: TGTGCCTGGAGTGTTGCAGGGAGGTTAGATACGCAGTATTTT.

CDR3 sequence (DNA): TGTGCCAGCAACTCCCTTGGTGGGGCCAACGTCCTGACTTTC. It yields the protein CASNSLGGANVLTF. This rearrangement joins TRBV9 to TRBJ2-6; D unclear. CDR1 and CDR2 (germline): SGDLS, YYNGEE. CDR3 length: 14 residues. The ends were cut back, 6 bases at V and 3 bases at J, with 10 bases in the middle.

The chain uses TRBV18 and TRBJ1-2; D might be TRBD1 (6 bases). Between the trimmed V and J ends, which lost 0 bases and 0 bases, there was a span of 8 bases. Germline CDR1 and CDR2: KGHSH and LQKENI. The CDR3 is 15 amino acids. The CDR3 sequence: CASSPPQGTNYGYTF. Here the CDR3 DNA reads TGTGCCAGCTCACCACCACAGGGTACTAACTATGGCTACACCTTC.

Worth noting for this clone: At one end the junction does not follow the germline gene, possibly because of a read error. J is TRBJ2-5 and V is TRBV7-7, with D perhaps TRBD2 (5 bases). This CDR3 is built from 15 residues. The germline V gene encodes CDR1 SSHAT and CDR2 FNYEAQ (reference sequence). In DNA, the CDR3 is TGTGCTAGCAGCTCGACGGGGAGCCGAGGGGAGACCCAGTACTTC. Its translation is CASSSTGSRGETQYF.

The rearrangement links TRBV6-1 to TRBJ2-7, with TRBD2 as a possible D gene (5 bases). V was cut by 8 bases and J by 0 bases, with 14 bases left in between. This CDR3 has 14 amino acids. Germline V gives CDR1 MNHNS, CDR2 SASEGT. The CDR3 is CASGGSYTSYEQYF. CDR3 nucleotides: TGTGCCAGCGGAGGCAGCTACACCTCCTACGAGCAGTACTTC.

This clone has a handful of counts. The rearrangement links TRBV27 to TRBJ1-4, with TRBD1 identical over 8 bases. With 4 bases clipped from V and 15 bases from J, the junction kept 4 bases outside the gene matches. Looked up from germline, CDR1 is MNHEY and CDR2 is SMNVEV (reference sequence). This CDR3 spans 11 amino acids. The CDR3 DNA reads TGTGCCAGCAGTTCGGGACAGGCGGTGTTTTTT. Translation: CASSSGQAVFF. Filled out from reference TRBV27 and TRBJ1-4, the complete variable domain reads EAQVTQNPRYLITVTGKKLTVTCSQNMNHEYMSWYRQDPGLGLRQIYYSMNVEVTDKGDVPEGYKVSRKEKRNFPLILESPSPNQTSLYFCASSSGQAVFFGSGTQLSVL.

This chain uses TRBV5-7 with TRBJ2-7; 9 nucleotides match TRBD1. TRBV5-7 falls under the ORF class, with uncertain function. With 4 bases clipped from V and 2 bases from J, the junction kept 1 base outside the gene matches. The CDR3 runs to 13 residues. CDR3 sequence: CASSRDRAYEQYV. The CDR3 DNA is TGTGCCAGCAGCCGGGACAGGGCCTACGAGCAGTACGTC.

The rearrangement uses TRBV30 and TRBJ2-1, with 7 positions matching TRBD2. The CDR3 is 10 residues long. Germline CDR1 is GTSNPN and CDR2 is SVGIG (reference sequence). Trimming removed 5 bases from V and 13 bases from J; junction bases left unmatched: 5. This CDR3 reads CAWDAGAQFF. In DNA, the CDR3 is TGTGCCTGGGACGCGGGAGCCCAGTTCTTC.

V and J are TRBV7-3 and TRBJ2-5; 11 nucleotides align to TRBD1. This CDR3 is 16 amino acids long. Germline lookup yields CDR1 SGHTA and CDR2 FQGTGA. Losses at the gene ends were 4 bases for V and 4 bases for J; bases not matched to a gene: 8. The CDR3 spells CASSSTGQGEGETQYF. The CDR3 region has the DNA TGTGCCAGCAGCTCCACGGGACAGGGGGAGGGAGAGACCCAGTACTTC.

The rearrangement uses TRBV19 and TRBJ1-1; no reliable D call. The CDR3 is 11 amino acids. Trimming removed 5 bases from V and 5 bases from J, with 6 bases in between. Germline V gene lookup returns CDR1 LNHDA and CDR2 SQIVND (reference sequence). The CDR3 nucleotides read TGTGCCAGTAGTGAGAGGACTGAAGCTTTCTTT. This codes for CASSERTEAFF.

The chain links TRBV6-5 to TRBJ1-5, with 7 bases lining up with TRBD1. Germline trimming cut 2 bases from V and 7 bases from J; bases unmatched to any gene: 8. This CDR3 comprises 15 residues. Germline V gives CDR1 MNHEY, CDR2 SVGAGI. CDR3 bases: TGTGCCAGCAGTTACAGCCCAGGGGGAGGACAGCCCCAGCATTTT. It translates to CASSYSPGGGQPQHF.

V is TRBV5-1 and J is TRBJ2-7, with D unresolved. The germline V and J ends were trimmed by 0 bases and 0 bases, with 19 bases remaining between them. CDR1 is SGHRS, CDR2 YFSETQ, per germline. The CDR3 contains 18 residues. The CDR3 region has the DNA TGCGCCAGCAGCTTGGCGCCAAACTCACGTTCAAGCTCCTACGAGCAGTACTTC. It translates to CASSLAPNSRSSSYEQYF.

V and J are TRBV7-9 and TRBJ2-1; the D gene is possibly TRBD1 (5 bases). Trimming took 3 bases from V and 4 from J, leaving 10 bases between them. The CDR3 sequence is 14 residues long. The germline V gene has CDR1 SEHNR and CDR2 FQNEAQ (reference sequence). In DNA form, the CDR3 reads TGTGCCAGCAGCTTGGACACTCAGTACAATGAGCAGTTCTTC. This sequence encodes CASSLDTQYNEQFF.

V and J are TRBV27 and TRBJ2-5; TRBD2 matches at 15 bases. With 4 bases clipped from V and 4 bases from J, the junction kept 10 bases outside the gene matches. This CDR3 has 18 residues. The V gene's germline CDR1 is MNHEY and CDR2 SMNVEV (reference sequence). The CDR3 loop reads CASSSRGTSGRSGETQYF. CDR3 DNA sequence: TGTGCCAGCAGTTCCCGCGGGACTAGCGGGAGGTCAGGAGAGACCCAGTACTTC.

The rearrangement joins TRBV7-2 to TRBJ1-5, with 9 bases lining up with TRBD1. In germline, CDR1 is SGHTA, CDR2 FQGNSA. The J segment lost 1 base and the V segment lost 4 bases, leaving 5 bases of the junction unmatched. This CDR3 contains 16 residues. The CDR3 is CASSWDRAISNQPQHF. CDR3 bases: TGTGCCAGCAGCTGGGACAGGGCGATAAGCAATCAGCCCCAGCATTTT. Supplemented by reference TRBV7-2 and TRBJ1-5, the full variable domain reads GAGVSQSPSNKVTEKGKDVELRCDPISGHTALYWYRQSLGQGLEFLIYFQGNSAPDKSGLPSDRFSAERTGGSVSTLTIQRTQQEDSAVYLCASSWDRAISNQPQHFGDGTRLSIL.

This clone was picked up a small number of times. The chain recombines TRBV5-1 with TRBJ1-1, with no clear D. This CDR3 spans 14 amino acids. Germline V lookup: CDR1 SGHRS, CDR2 YFSETQ. V was pared by 0 bases and J by 0 bases, with 6 bases between. The CDR3: CASSLDRLNTEAFF. In DNA, the CDR3 is TGCGCCAGCAGCTTGGACAGATTGAACACTGAAGCTTTCTTT.

For the CDR3, the DNA is TGTGCCAGCAGAGGGACAGGGGGAAGTGGCTACACCTTC. Protein sequence: CASRGTGGSGYTF. The rearrangement links TRBV2 to TRBJ1-2; 11 nucleotides agree with TRBD1. Germline CDR1 and CDR2: SNHLY and FYNNEI. The CDR3 length is 13 residues. After removal of 6 bases from V and 7 bases from J, the junction contained 4 bases not matched to a gene. Full variable domain (missing parts from reference TRBV2 and TRBJ1-2): EPEVTQTPSHQVTQMGQEVILRCVPISNHLYFYWYRQILGQKVEFLVSFYNNEISEKSEIFDDQFSVERPDGSNFTLKIRSTKLEDSAMYFCASRGTGGSGYTFGSGTRLTVV.

The chain employs TRBV18 and TRBJ1-1; the match to TRBD1 covers 11 bases. V shed 5 bases, J shed 10 bases, and the junction held 6 bases outside the gene matches. The CDR3 is 13 residues long. The germline V gene has CDR1 KGHSH and CDR2 LQKENI. The CDR3 here is CASSDAGTGGAFF. The CDR3 DNA follows: TGTGCCAGCTCAGACGCCGGGACAGGGGGAGCTTTCTTT.

The genes are TRBV7-9 and TRBJ2-7, with 8 bases fitting TRBD2. The CDR3 is 12 residues long. CDR1 SEHNR and CDR2 FQNEAQ come from the germline V gene (reference sequence). Trimming at V came to 5 bases and at J to 9 bases, leaving 6 bases not matched to a gene. The CDR3 DNA follows: TGTGCCAGCAGCATGCCCGGGACTAGGCAGTACTTC. Translating gives CASSMPGTRQYF.

The chain combines TRBV19 with TRBJ1-2; D possibly corresponds to TRBD1 (6 bases). The germline V gene encodes CDR1 LNHDA and CDR2 SQIVND (reference sequence). V lost 8 bases and J lost 1, with 14 bases in between. This CDR3 region has 14 residues. The chain's CDR3 is CASARGSLNYGYTF. CDR3 coding DNA: TGTGCCAGTGCCAGGGGTTCCCTTAACTATGGCTACACCTTC.

The V and J genes are TRBV5-6 and TRBJ1-2; D gene unclear. V was cut by 4 bases and J by 8 bases, with 15 bases left in between. CDR1 is SGHDT, CDR2 YYEEEE, per germline. The CDR3 covers 13 residues. CDR3 loop: CASSDLPGEGYTF. CDR3 in DNA: TGTGCCAGCAGCGATTTACCCGGAGAGGGCTACACCTTC.

This sequence joins TRBV4-3 and TRBJ1-4, with D hard to call. Germline V CDR1 and CDR2: LGHNA, YSLEER. V lost 3 bases and J 6 bases, leaving 5 bases between the germline ends. CDR3 length: 12 amino acids. The CDR3 nucleotides are TGCGCCAGCAGCCACGGGGATGAAAAACTGTTTTTT. Amino acid sequence: CASSHGDEKLFF.

This clone showed up just a few times. In nucleotides, the CDR3 is TGTGCCAGTAGTATGACAGGGAGGATGAACACTGAAGCTTTCTTT. It codes for CASSMTGRMNTEAFF. The chain joins TRBV19 to TRBJ1-1, with 7 bases fitting TRBD1. The V gene's germline CDR1 is LNHDA and CDR2 SQIVND (reference sequence). CDR3 length equals 15 residues. V lost 3 bases, J lost 0 bases, and 4 bases stayed unmatched.

V gene TRBV19 combines with J gene TRBJ1-2, with a weak D call TRBD1 (5 bases). The ends were cut back, 7 bases at V and 4 bases at J, with 16 bases in the middle. CDR1 and CDR2 from the germline V gene are LNHDA and SQIVND (reference sequence). The CDR3 has 14 residues. The CDR3 sequence: CASNPTPDSYGYTF. The CDR3 nucleotides are TGTGCCAGTAATCCCACCCCCGACAGCTATGGCTACACCTTC.

In its sample, this clone was seen a few times. This chain joins TRBV7-9 and TRBJ1-1, with D perhaps matching TRBD1 (6 bases). Trimming took off 5 bases at V and 1 base at J, with 14 bases between the two ends. The CDR3 is 15 residues long. Germline V gene lookup returns CDR1 SEHNR and CDR2 FQNEAQ (reference sequence). Here the CDR3 DNA reads TGTGCCAGCAGCCCTGGACAGTTCCCGAACACTGAAGCTTTCTTT. Translated, it gives CASSPGQFPNTEAFF. Complete variable domain (other parts from reference TRBV7-9 and TRBJ1-1): DTGVSQNPRHKITKRGQNVTFRCDPISEHNRLYWYRQTLGQGPEFLTYFQNEAQLEKSRLLSDRFSAERPKGSFSTLEIQRTEQGDSAMYLCASSPGQFPNTEAFFGQGTRLTVV.

With respect to this clone: Sequence at one end of the junction differs from germline and may be a read error. This chain connects TRBV6-6 to TRBJ1-2, with TRBD1 matching over 7 bases. CDR3 length: 13 residues. Looked up from germline, CDR1 is MNHNY and CDR2 is SVGAGI (reference sequence). This chain's CDR3 is CASSLGQERGYPF. The DNA for the CDR3 is TGTGCCAGCAGCCTCGGACAGGAACGGGGCTACCCCTTC.

V and J are TRBV5-1 and TRBJ1-1; D is possibly TRBD1 (5 bases). Trimming cost V 1 base and J 3 bases, with 10 bases left between them. This CDR3 is 14 amino acids long. CDR1 and CDR2 (germline): SGHRS, YFSETQ. The CDR3 nucleotides read TGCGCCAGCAGCTTGACAGGCGGGGACACTGAAGCTTTCTTT. Its translation is CASSLTGGDTEAFF.

CDR3 residues: CASSLTESSYEQYF. As DNA, the CDR3 is TGTGCCAGCAGCTTAACAGAGAGCTCCTACGAGCAGTACTTC. The chain combines TRBV11-2 with TRBJ2-7; D unresolved. V was clipped by 2 bases and J by 0 bases, with 8 bases between them. Germline V gene sequence: CDR1 SGHAT, CDR2 FQNNGV. The CDR3 spans 14 residues.